A selection of T cell receptor beta chains follows, all from one sample in a study of sequential checkpoint blockade in melanoma. Produced via immunoSEQ multiplex PCR; TCRdb's table is partial and in-frame only. This table has approximately 2,000 clones, about a sixth appearing once. The input for sequencing was tumor tissue (inferred from file names), taken from a patient given nivolumab and ipilimumab in sequence. These receptors were obtained from a human donor with melanoma. The CDR3 runs from the conserved cysteine through the conserved F or W. A D gene is named only where the DNA matches it firmly. Expanded clones are given a class, and other clones once, few, many or no size at all.

>TRBJ2-6|TRBV11-3|many|-
TGTGCCAGCAGCTTAGAGGCGGTGGCCCGGGCTGGGGCCAACGTCCTGACTTTC
CASSLEAVARAGANVLTF
>TRBJ1-2|TRBV6-8|medium-sized|-
TGTGCCAGCAGTGACTCGAGCACAGGGCCCTATGGCTACACCTTC
CASSDSSTGPYGYTF
>TRBJ2-4|TRBV19|-|-
TGTGCCAGTAGTATAGCGGGCAGGAGTAACATTCAGTACTTC
CASSIAGRSNIQYF
>TRBJ1-2|TRBV6-8|medium-sized|-
TGTGCCATCTCCCTAGGGATGGGGTGGGGCTACACCTTC
CAISLGMGWGYTF
>TRBJ1-2|TRBV6-8|few|-
TGTGCCAGCAGTTACTCGATGGTAGGGGTCTATGGCTACACCTTC
CASSYSMVGVYGYTF
>TRBJ2-3|TRBV6-7|few|-
TGTGCCATCAGTGAAAGGAATACGCAGTATTTT
CAISERNTQYF
>TRBJ1-2|TRBV4-1|many|-
TGCGCCAGCAGCCAAGAGAAGGTCGGTTATGGCTACACCTTC
CASSQEKVGYGYTF
>TRBJ2-2|TRBV11-3|many|-
TGTGCCAGCAGCCAGGGGCGCGACACCGGGGAGCTGTTTTTT
CASSQGRDTGELFF
>TRBJ2-5|TRBV5-1|few|TRBD2
TGCGCCAGCAGCTTGGCAGGCGGGGGTTCGGAGACCCAGTACTTC
CASSLAGGGSETQYF
>TRBJ2-5|TRBV11-3|many|-
TGTGCCAGCAGCACCGGGACCCTCGAAGAGACCCAGTACTTC
CASSTGTLEETQYF
>TRBJ1-6|TRBV5-1|once|-
TGCGCCAGCAGTCCCAGGGACATATTCTCCTATAATTCACCCCTCCACTTT
CASSPRDIFSYNSPLHF
>TRBJ1-1|TRBV9|few|-
TGTGCCAGCAGCGTATATCAGAACACTGAAGCTTTCTTT
CASSVYQNTEAFF
>TRBJ2-1|TRBV11-3|medium-sized|-
TGTGCCAGCAGCTCCGGATCAGGCTCCTACAATGAGCAGTTCTTC
CASSSGSGSYNEQFF
>TRBJ2-2|TRBV15|few|-
TGTGCCAGCAGCTTATTACGGGGAGGAACCGGGGAGCTGTTTTTT
CASSLLRGGTGELFF
>TRBJ1-2|TRBV28|-|TRBD1
TGTGCCAGCAGCCCAACCCTGGGGGGACAGGTATATGGCTACACCTTC
CASSPTLGGQVYGYTF
>TRBJ1-1|TRBV7-1|-|-
TGTGCCAGCTCCGCCGATCCGGCTACTGAAGCTTTCTTT
CASSADPATEAFF
>TRBJ1-3|TRBV11-3|large|-
TGTGCCAGCAGCTTAGTTGGACACTCTGGAAACACCATATATTTT
CASSLVGHSGNTIYF
>TRBJ2-7|TRBV11-3|many|TRBD1
TGTGCCAGCAGCTCTCGCTCGACAGGGGGCTACGAGCAGTACTTC
CASSSRSTGGYEQYF
>TRBJ1-3|TRBV6-8|few|TRBD1
TGTGCCAGCAGGAAGACAGGGGGCGCGGGAAACACCATATATTTT
CASRKTGGAGNTIYF
>TRBJ1-5|TRBV19|few|-
TGTGCCAGTAGTATAGCAGGCCTTGGTCAGCCCCAGCATTTT
CASSIAGLGQPQHF